This T cell receptor beta chain was recovered during a study of blood T cell repertoires in COVID-19. Study-wide background: Acute and convalescent COVID-19 specimens originated in the United States, Italy and Spain. The analysed material was cDNA or gDNA that came from T cells, B-cell-depleted T cells, or PBMCs.

Authors' data handling: Reference gene primer amplification yielded estimated nucleated cell counts. The protocol was immunoSEQ multiplex PCR, while the TCRdb copy is restricted to in-frame clones and leaves out a portion. That table supplies the V and J calls and clone size; D and trimming were determined from the DNA. Among over 65,000 clones listed, over 70% were seen once. The length of the CDR3 is 12 residues. With 5 bases removed from V and 5 bases from J, the gap between germline ends came to 9 bases. Germline V gene lookup returns CDR1 SEHNR and CDR2 FQNEAQ (reference sequence). The chain couples TRBV7-9 to TRBJ1-2; weak D call: TRBD1 (5 bases). What was sequenced was peripheral blood. This sequence originates from a woman aged 40 to 55 with active or convalescent COVID-19. DNA of the CDR3: TGTGCCAGCAGCGTCGGGGGTTATGGCTACACCTTC. This encodes CASSVGGYGYTF.